The clone carrying this T cell receptor beta chain is a singleton in its sample. Its antigen is unknown. The germline V and J ends were trimmed by 0 bases and 10 bases, with 29 bases remaining between them. CDR3 length: 18 amino acids. The V gene's germline CDR1 is SGHRS and CDR2 YFSETQ. This entry comes from a study of OX40 agonist ivuxolimab in advanced cancers. Study in general: Three patients had partial responses: one hepatocellular carcinoma, two cutaneous melanoma. Study outcomes and limitations: At doses 0.1 to 3.0 mg/kg, CD4+ and CD8+ clones expanded.

Produced via immunoSEQ multiplex PCR; TCRdb's table is partial and in-frame only. The sample carries 65,000 to 75,000 clones, approximately 90% recorded once. Cycle 7 day 1, cycle 4 day 1, and baseline were the timepoints at which blood was sampled. The source of this sequence is an adult with an advanced solid tumor such as melanoma, head and neck, liver or kidney cancer. The sample consisted of CD4+ or CD8+ T cells sorted from blood, taken in a trial of the OX40 agonist ivuxolimab. This sequence joins TRBV5-1 and TRBJ2-7, with a tentative D call TRBD1 (6 bases). The CDR3 reads CASSLAGGDAGQILPQYF. CDR3 coding DNA: TGCGCCAGCAGCTTGGCCGGTGGAGACGCCGGACAGATTCTCCCCCAGTACTTC.